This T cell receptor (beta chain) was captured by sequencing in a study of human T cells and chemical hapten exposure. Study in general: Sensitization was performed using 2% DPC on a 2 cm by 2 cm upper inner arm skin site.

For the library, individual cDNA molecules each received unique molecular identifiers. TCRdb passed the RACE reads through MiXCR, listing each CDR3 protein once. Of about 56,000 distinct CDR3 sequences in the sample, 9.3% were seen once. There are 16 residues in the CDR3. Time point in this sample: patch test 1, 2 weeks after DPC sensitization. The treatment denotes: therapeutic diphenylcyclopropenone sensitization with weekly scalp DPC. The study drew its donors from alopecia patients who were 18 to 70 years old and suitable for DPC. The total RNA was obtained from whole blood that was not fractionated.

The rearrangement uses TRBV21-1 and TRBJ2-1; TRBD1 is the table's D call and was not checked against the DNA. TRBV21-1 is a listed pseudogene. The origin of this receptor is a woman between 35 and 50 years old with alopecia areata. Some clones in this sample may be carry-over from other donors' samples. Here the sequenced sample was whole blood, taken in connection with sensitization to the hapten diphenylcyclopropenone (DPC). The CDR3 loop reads CASSSSFGQGPNEQFF. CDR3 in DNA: TGTGCCAGCAGCAGCTCTTTCGGACAGGGGCCCAATGAGCAGTTCTTC.